In its sample, the clone carrying this T cell receptor beta chain was seen once. Its antigen is not known. The data stem from a study of cytomegalovirus exposure and HLA in healthy donors. The CDR3 spans 14 residues. V was pared by 6 bases and J by 2 bases, with 14 bases between. CDR1 and CDR2 (germline): ENHRY, SYGVKD. Study-wide results and caveats: As a later analysis showed, a missense DCLRE1C variant was linked to trimming of TCR beta V- and J-genes.

It was with 60 Vbeta and 13 Jbeta primers that the PCR ran. Sequencing used immunoSEQ multiplex PCR; TCRdb keeps in-frame clones, though not all of them. The sample contains tens of thousands of clones, approximately 83% of which appear only once. The sample taken for sequencing was PBMCs. The chain carries TRBV10-3 and TRBJ2-7; D ambiguous. The receptor was derived from a female donor in good health and CMV-seronegative. Here the CDR3 reads CAIRPTLGAYEQYF. The CDR3 DNA is TGTGCCATCAGACCGACCCTTGGAGCCTACGAGCAGTACTTC.